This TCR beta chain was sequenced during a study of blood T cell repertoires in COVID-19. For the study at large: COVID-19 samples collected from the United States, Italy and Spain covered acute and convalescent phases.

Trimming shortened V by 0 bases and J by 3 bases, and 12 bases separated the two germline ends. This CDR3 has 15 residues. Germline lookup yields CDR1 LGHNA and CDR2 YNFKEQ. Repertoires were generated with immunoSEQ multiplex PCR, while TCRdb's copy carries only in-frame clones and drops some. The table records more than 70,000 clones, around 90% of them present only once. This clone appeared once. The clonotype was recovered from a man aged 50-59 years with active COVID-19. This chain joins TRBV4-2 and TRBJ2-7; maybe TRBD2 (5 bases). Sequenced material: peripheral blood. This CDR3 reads CASSQDRGVRYEQYF. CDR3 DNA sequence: TGTGCCAGCAGCCAAGATCGGGGAGTCCGCTACGAGCAGTACTTC.